The 26 T cell receptor beta chains below were found in one sample sequenced in a study of T cell responses to AZD1222 COVID-19 vaccine. Here immunoSEQ multiplex PCR was the method, and the copy in TCRdb shows in-frame clones only, minus some. The sample has 100,000 to 150,000 clones; around 92% are singletons. The material was peripheral blood, obtained on day 0 of AZD1222 vaccination. The receptors originated from an adult in good health.

The chain combines TRBV15 with TRBJ1-1, with no clear D. Trimming stripped 5 bases from V and 0 bases from J, with 10 bases between. Germline CDR1 reads LNHNV; CDR2 reads YYDKDF (reference sequence). CDR3 length: 14 residues. The CDR3 is CATSVGGMNTEAFF. The DNA for the CDR3 is TGTGCCACCAGCGTTGGAGGAATGAACACTGAAGCTTTCTTT.

This clone was picked up many times. V usage is TRBV11-3 and J usage is TRBJ2-3, with 11 positions matching TRBD1. Germline CDR1 SGHNT, CDR2 YENEEA. This CDR3 spans 16 amino acids. V dropped 6 bases and J dropped 3; count of bases not matched to a gene: 8. Here the CDR3 DNA reads TGTGCCAGCAGTGACAGAGGGACAGGGGGGACAGATACGCAGTATTTT. Translating it yields CASSDRGTGGTDTQYF.

J is TRBJ1-2 and V is TRBV5-6; possible D gene TRBD1, 6 bases. Germline values: CDR1 SGHDT, CDR2 YYEEEE. The V end lost 1 base, the J end lost 7 bases, and 14 bases lay between the germline ends. This CDR3 has 14 residues. The CDR3 DNA sequence: TGTGCCAGCAGCTTGAGGGGGGGTCTCTCTGGCTACACCTTC. It is translated as CASSLRGGLSGYTF. Complete variable domain (other parts from reference TRBV5-6 and TRBJ1-2): DAGVTQSPTHLIKTRGQQVTLRCSPKSGHDTVSWYQQALGQGPQFIFQYYEEEERQRGNFPDRFSGHQFPNYSSELNVNALLLGDSALYLCASSLRGGLSGYTFGSGTRLTVV.

This clone has only a few counts. V gene TRBV15 combines with J gene TRBJ2-6; TRBD1 agrees at 8 bases. The germline CDR1 and CDR2 sequences are LNHNV and YYDKDF (reference sequence). V was pared by 1 base and J by 2 bases, with 7 bases of the junction left unmatched. This CDR3 region has 18 residues. CDR3 sequence: CATSRAGQGTAGANVLTF. CDR3 in DNA: TGTGCCACCAGCAGAGCCGGACAGGGAACGGCTGGGGCCAACGTCCTGACTTTC.

The chain employs TRBV20-1 and TRBJ2-5, with D possibly matching TRBD2 (5 bases). CDR1 is DFQATT and CDR2 is SNEGSKA in the germline V gene (reference sequence). The CDR3 covers 12 residues. Deletions cut 6 bases from V and 3 bases from J, with 11 bases between. CDR3: CSASSEEETQYF. The CDR3, as DNA: TGCAGTGCGAGTAGCGAAGAAGAGACCCAGTACTTC.

The chain employs TRBV21-1 and TRBJ1-1; TRBD1 reflects the table's D call only, with no check against the DNA. TRBV21-1 is a pseudogene locus. The CDR3 has 14 amino acids. The CDR3 DNA is TGTGCCAGCTTAGAAGGTCAGGGGGTGACTGAAGCTTTCTTT. This translates into CASLEGQGVTEAFF.

This chain connects TRBV13 to TRBJ1-2; the match to TRBD1 covers 7 bases. Trimming at V came to 6 bases and at J to 2 bases, leaving 9 bases not matched to a gene. Germline V gene data show CDR1 as PRHDT and CDR2 as FYEKMQ (reference sequence). The CDR3 extends over 15 amino acids. The CDR3 loop reads CASSAPGQKNYGYTF. In nucleotides, the CDR3 is TGTGCCAGCAGTGCCCCGGGACAGAAAAACTATGGCTACACCTTC.

The chain joins TRBV2 to TRBJ2-7; the D is unclear. V was trimmed by 8 bases and J by 7 bases, leaving 12 bases between them. Per the germline V gene, CDR1 is SNHLY and CDR2 is FYNNEI. This CDR3 has 11 amino acids. CDR3 nucleotide sequence: TGTGCCAGCGCGACAATGAAGGAGCAGTACTTC. It is translated as CASATMKEQYF. Complete variable domain (other parts from reference TRBV2 and TRBJ2-7): EPEVTQTPSHQVTQMGQEVILRCVPISNHLYFYWYRQILGQKVEFLVSFYNNEISEKSEIFDDQFSVERPDGSNFTLKIRSTKLEDSAMYFCASATMKEQYFGPGTRLTVT.

This clone was found a few times. The chain joins TRBV9 to TRBJ1-2; 7 bases align to TRBD1. Per germline, CDR1 SGDLS and CDR2 YYNGEE. The CDR3 extends over 15 amino acids. The V gene end was trimmed by 2 bases and the J gene end by 0 bases; junction bases not matched to a gene: 4. In DNA form, the CDR3 reads TGTGCCAGCAGCGTCCGACAGGGTGCTAACTATGGCTACACCTTC. Residues: CASSVRQGANYGYTF.

The chain joins TRBV6-5 to TRBJ1-1; the D gene is possibly TRBD1 (5 bases). Germline assignment: CDR1 MNHEY and CDR2 SVGAGI. The CDR3 sequence is 11 residues long. V dropped 2 bases and J dropped 9 bases, with 7 bases sitting between them. In DNA, the CDR3 is TGTGCCAGCAGTTACAAGGGACAAGCTTTCTTT. Translated, it gives CASSYKGQAFF.

CDR3 protein: CASSGTDNYGYTF. The CDR3 DNA is TGTGCCAGCAGTGGGACAGATAACTATGGCTACACCTTC. V and J are TRBV6-2 or TRBV6-3 and TRBJ1-2; 7 bases agree with TRBD1. Germline values: CDR1 MNHEY, CDR2 SVGEGT. CDR3 length equals 13 residues. V shed 5 bases, J shed 1 base, and the junction held 1 base outside the gene matches.

The rearrangement links TRBV11-3 to TRBJ2-1; D might be TRBD2 (6 bases). Germline CDR1 and CDR2: SGHNT and YENEEA. This CDR3 comprises 17 residues. Trimming took off 4 bases at V and 6 bases at J, with 22 bases between the two ends. The CDR3 region is CASSYFSGSWGFNEQFF. The CDR3, as DNA: TGTGCCAGCAGCTATTTCAGCGGGTCCTGGGGGTTCAATGAGCAGTTCTTC.

The rearrangement uses TRBV7-2 and TRBJ2-7, with 10 bases identical to TRBD1. V trimming: 3 bases; J trimming: 5 bases; junction bases outside the gene matches: 16. This CDR3 spans 18 amino acids. The V gene's germline CDR1 is SGHTA and CDR2 FQGNSA. The CDR3 loop is CASSFWSFGPGTGDEQYF. For the CDR3, the DNA is TGTGCCAGCAGCTTCTGGTCCTTCGGCCCCGGGACAGGGGACGAGCAGTACTTC. The full variable domain, its missing parts supplied by reference TRBV7-2 and TRBJ2-7, is GAGVSQSPSNKVTEKGKDVELRCDPISGHTALYWYRQSLGQGLEFLIYFQGNSAPDKSGLPSDRFSAERTGGSVSTLTIQRTQQEDSAVYLCASSFWSFGPGTGDEQYFGPGTRLTVT.

The rearrangement joins TRBV6-6 to TRBJ2-7, with 8 bases lining up with TRBD1. The CDR3 consists of 14 residues. V gave up 5 bases and J gave up 3 bases; unmatched junction bases: 6. Germline CDR1 MNHNY, CDR2 SVGAGI (reference sequence). CDR3 residues: CASSPGTGYYEQYF. CDR3 sequence (DNA): TGTGCCAGCAGTCCAGGGACAGGATACTACGAGCAGTACTTC.

V gene TRBV2 combines with J gene TRBJ1-1; no clear D gene. CDR1 is SNHLY, CDR2 FYNNEI, per germline. This CDR3 comprises 12 residues. Trimming stripped 4 bases from V and 5 bases from J, with 8 bases between. Here the CDR3 reads CASSAVGTEAFF. CDR3 nucleotides: TGTGCCAGCAGTGCGGTCGGGACTGAAGCTTTCTTT.

This clone was found a few times. The J gene is TRBJ1-1, the V gene TRBV27, with a possible D match to TRBD1 (6 bases). CDR3 size: 13 residues. Trimming cost V 5 bases and J 5 bases, with 12 bases left between them. Germline lookup yields CDR1 MNHEY and CDR2 SMNVEV (reference sequence). CDR3 sequence reads: CASSPHDRTEAFF. The CDR3 DNA is TGTGCCAGCAGTCCACATGACAGGACTGAAGCTTTCTTT.

This chain joins TRBV3-1 (or the pseudogene TRBV3-2) and TRBJ1-2; a weak D match, TRBD1 (6 bases). Trimming removed 5 bases at V and 8 bases at J, with 21 bases between. Germline loops: CDR1 LGHDT, CDR2 YNNKEL (reference sequence). There are 15 residues in the CDR3. In nucleotides, the CDR3 is TGTGCCAGCAGCAATCCGTCCCAGGGGCGGGGAGGCTACACCTTC. Its translation: CASSNPSQGRGGYTF.

The chain carries TRBV15 and TRBJ2-4; D is unresolved. The germline gives CDR1 LNHNV, CDR2 YYDKDF (reference sequence). The CDR3 length is 13 residues. Trimming took off 8 bases at V and 8 bases at J, with 16 bases between the two ends. CDR3 in DNA: TGTGCCACCCGACATCCCGTGCGAGACATTCAGTACTTC. Translated: CATRHPVRDIQYF.

The rearrangement links TRBV10-1 to TRBJ2-7; the D gene is possibly TRBD1 (6 bases). Germline V gene data show CDR1 as WNHNN and CDR2 as SYGVQD (reference sequence). The CDR3 consists of 13 residues. V dropped 7 bases and J dropped 3 bases, with 13 bases sitting between them. DNA for the CDR3: TGCGCCAGCACGACGACAGGCCGCTACGAGCAGTACTTC. This gives the protein CASTTTGRYEQYF.

V usage is TRBV29-1 and J usage is TRBJ2-7, with D possibly matching TRBD1 (5 bases). In germline, CDR1 is SQVTM, CDR2 ANQGSEA. The CDR3 is 11 residues long. The V gene lost 6 bases and the J gene lost 7 bases, with 13 bases spanning the gap. As DNA, the CDR3 is TGCAGCGTAGTGACAGTTTTAGAGCAGTACTTC. This translates into CSVVTVLEQYF.

V gene TRBV5-1 combines with J gene TRBJ1-1; 7 bases are shared with TRBD1. V lost 7 bases and J lost 2; bases outside the gene matches: 5. The CDR3 is made up of 13 amino acids. The germline V gene encodes CDR1 SGHRS and CDR2 YFSETQ. The CDR3 sequence is CASSTGSNTEAFF. The CDR3 region has the DNA TGCGCCAGCTCGACAGGGTCAAACACTGAAGCTTTCTTT.

V usage is TRBV4-1 and J usage is TRBJ2-2, with a tentative D call TRBD2 (6 bases). Germline V gives CDR1 MGHRA, CDR2 YSYEKL. V was cut by 1 base and J by 6 bases, with 24 bases left in between. This CDR3 has 19 residues. The CDR3 region has the DNA TGCGCCAGCAGCCAAGGGACTATGTATTTAGAGGGTGGGGCCGGGGAGCTGTTTTTT. Its protein is CASSQGTMYLEGGAGELFF.

DNA of the CDR3: TGTGCCAGCAGCGAAGGAGGGAGGCGCAATCAGCCCCAGCATTTT. Protein sequence: CASSEGGRRNQPQHF. The rearrangement links TRBV21-1 to TRBJ1-5. TRBV21-1 is noted as a pseudogene. The CDR3 extends over 15 amino acids.

This clone was seen a single time. This chain links TRBV11-3 with TRBJ2-3; possible D gene TRBD1, 5 bases. The CDR3 is 16 residues long. Trimming took 2 bases from V and 0 from J, leaving 12 bases between them. Germline V CDR1 and CDR2: SGHNT, YENEEA. CDR3 loop: CASSLRATGSTDTQYF. The DNA of the CDR3 is TGTGCCAGCAGCTTAAGGGCAACAGGCAGCACAGATACGCAGTATTTT. Full variable domain (rest looked up from reference TRBV11-3 and TRBJ2-3): EAGVVQSPRYKIIEKKQPVAFWCNPISGHNTLYWYLQNLGQGPELLIRYENEEAVDDSQLPKDRFSAERLKGVDSTLKIQPAELGDSAVYLCASSLRATGSTDTQYFGPGTRLTVL.

A few counts support this clone. The chain employs TRBV4-3 and TRBJ2-7; 10 nucleotides match TRBD2. Germline V gene lookup returns CDR1 LGHNA and CDR2 YSLEER. CDR3 length: 15 residues. V trimming: 1 base; J trimming: 6 bases; junction bases outside the gene matches: 6. CDR3 protein: CASSQVPSGSSEQYF. Here the CDR3 DNA reads TGCGCCAGCAGCCAAGTGCCTAGCGGGAGTTCCGAGCAGTACTTC.

The chain couples TRBV18 to TRBJ2-1; TRBD2 agrees at 7 bases. This CDR3 is built from 14 residues. Germline V CDR1 and CDR2: KGHSH, LQKENI. V lost 1 base, J lost 8 bases, and 5 bases stayed unmatched. This CDR3 is CASSPRREFDEQFF. CDR3 coding DNA: TGTGCCAGCTCACCACGGCGGGAGTTCGATGAGCAGTTCTTC.